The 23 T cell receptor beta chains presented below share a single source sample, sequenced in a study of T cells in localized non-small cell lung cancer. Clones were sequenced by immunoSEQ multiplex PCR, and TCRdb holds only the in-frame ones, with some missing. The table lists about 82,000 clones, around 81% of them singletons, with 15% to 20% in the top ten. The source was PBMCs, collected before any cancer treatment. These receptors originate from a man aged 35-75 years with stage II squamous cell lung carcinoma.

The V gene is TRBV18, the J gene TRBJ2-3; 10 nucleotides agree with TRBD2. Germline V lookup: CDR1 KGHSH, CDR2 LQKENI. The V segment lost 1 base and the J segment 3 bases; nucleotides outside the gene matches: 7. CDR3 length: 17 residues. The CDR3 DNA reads TGTGCCAGCTCACCACTCCCCAGCGGGAGGGAAACAGATACGCAGTATTTT. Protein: CASSPLPSGRETDTQYF. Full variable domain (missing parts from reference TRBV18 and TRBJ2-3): NAGVMQNPRHLVRRRGQEARLRCSPMKGHSHVYWYRQLPEEGLKFMVYLQKENIIDESGMPKERFSAEFPKEGPSILRIQQVVRGDSAAYFCASSPLPSGRETDTQYFGPGTRLTVL.

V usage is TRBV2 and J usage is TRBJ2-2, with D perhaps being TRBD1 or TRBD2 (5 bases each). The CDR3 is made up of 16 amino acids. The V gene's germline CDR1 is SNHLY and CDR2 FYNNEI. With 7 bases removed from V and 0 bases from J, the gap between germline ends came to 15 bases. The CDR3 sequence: CASIQDGTANTGELFF. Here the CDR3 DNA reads TGTGCCAGCATCCAGGACGGGACGGCGAACACCGGGGAGCTGTTTTTT.

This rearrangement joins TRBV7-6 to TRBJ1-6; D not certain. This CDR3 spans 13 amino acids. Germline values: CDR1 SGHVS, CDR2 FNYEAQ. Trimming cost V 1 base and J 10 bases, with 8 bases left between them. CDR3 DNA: TGTGCCAGCAGCTTAGAGGCGGCGTCACCCCTCCACTTT. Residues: CASSLEAASPLHF.

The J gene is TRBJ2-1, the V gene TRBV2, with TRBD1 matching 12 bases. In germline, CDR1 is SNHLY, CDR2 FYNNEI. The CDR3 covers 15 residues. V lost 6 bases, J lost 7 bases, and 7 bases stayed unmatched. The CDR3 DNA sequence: TGTGCCAGCAGCTCCGGGACAGGGGGCATGAATGAGCAGTTCTTC. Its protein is CASSSGTGGMNEQFF.

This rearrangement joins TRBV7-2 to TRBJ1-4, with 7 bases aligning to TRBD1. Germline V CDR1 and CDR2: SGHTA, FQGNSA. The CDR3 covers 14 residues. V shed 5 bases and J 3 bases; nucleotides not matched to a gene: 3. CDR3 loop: CASSGDSSNEKLFF. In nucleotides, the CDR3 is TGTGCCAGCAGCGGGGACAGCTCTAATGAAAAACTGTTTTTT.

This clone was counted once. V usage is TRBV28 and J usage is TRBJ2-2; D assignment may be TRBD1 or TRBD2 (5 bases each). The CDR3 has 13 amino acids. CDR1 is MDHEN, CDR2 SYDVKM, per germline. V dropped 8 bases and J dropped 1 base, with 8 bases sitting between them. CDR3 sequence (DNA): TGTGCCAGCCGTGGGGGGAACACCGGGGAGCTGTTTTTT. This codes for CASRGGNTGELFF.

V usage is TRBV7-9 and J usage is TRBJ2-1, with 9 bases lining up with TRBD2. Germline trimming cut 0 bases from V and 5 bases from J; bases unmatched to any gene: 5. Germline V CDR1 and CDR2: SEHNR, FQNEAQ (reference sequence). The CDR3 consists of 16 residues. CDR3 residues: CASSLASGRLNNEQFF. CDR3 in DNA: TGTGCCAGCAGCTTAGCGAGCGGGAGGCTAAACAATGAGCAGTTCTTC. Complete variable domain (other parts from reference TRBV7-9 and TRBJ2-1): DTGVSQNPRHKITKRGQNVTFRCDPISEHNRLYWYRQTLGQGPEFLTYFQNEAQLEKSRLLSDRFSAERPKGSFSTLEIQRTEQGDSAMYLCASSLASGRLNNEQFFGPGTRLTVL.

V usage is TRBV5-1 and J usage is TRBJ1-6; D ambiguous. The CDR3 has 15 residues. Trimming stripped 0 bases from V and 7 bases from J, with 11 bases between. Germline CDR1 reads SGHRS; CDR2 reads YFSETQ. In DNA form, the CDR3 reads TGCGCCAGCAGCTTGGAGCCCGGGGAAAATTCACCCCTCCACTTT. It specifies CASSLEPGENSPLHF.

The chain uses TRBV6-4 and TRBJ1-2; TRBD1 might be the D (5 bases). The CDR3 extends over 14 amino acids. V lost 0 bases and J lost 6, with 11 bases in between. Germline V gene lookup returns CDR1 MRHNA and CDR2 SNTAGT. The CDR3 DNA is TGTGCCAGCAGTGACTCGAATCGGGGACATGGCTACACCTTC. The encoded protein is CASSDSNRGHGYTF.

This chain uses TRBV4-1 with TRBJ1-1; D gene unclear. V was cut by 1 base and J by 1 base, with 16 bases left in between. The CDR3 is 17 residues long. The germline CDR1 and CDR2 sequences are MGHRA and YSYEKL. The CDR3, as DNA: TGCGCCAGCAGCCAAGTCGACATGGGGATGGGGAACACTGAAGCTTTCTTT. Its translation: CASSQVDMGMGNTEAFF.

In nucleotides, the CDR3 is TGTGCCAGCAGTTACGAGGGTGGCTATGGCTACACCTTC. It codes for CASSYEGGYGYTF. The J gene is TRBJ1-2, the V gene TRBV6-6, with D unresolved. The CDR3 spans 13 residues. Germline CDR1 and CDR2: MNHNY and SVGAGI (reference sequence). Trimming took off 2 bases at V and 4 bases at J, with 8 bases between the two ends.

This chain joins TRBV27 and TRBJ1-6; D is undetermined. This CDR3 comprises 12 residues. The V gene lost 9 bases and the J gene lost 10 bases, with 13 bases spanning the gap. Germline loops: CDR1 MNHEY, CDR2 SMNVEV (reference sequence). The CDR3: CASTSVGSPLHF. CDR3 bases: TGTGCCAGTACCTCAGTGGGATCACCCCTCCACTTT.

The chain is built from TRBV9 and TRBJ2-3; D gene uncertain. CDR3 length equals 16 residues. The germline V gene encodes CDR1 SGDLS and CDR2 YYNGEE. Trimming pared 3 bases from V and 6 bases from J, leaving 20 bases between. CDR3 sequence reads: CASSAPLGSLGDTQYF. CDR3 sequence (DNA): TGTGCCAGCAGCGCCCCCCTGGGCTCCCTGGGGGATACGCAGTATTTT.

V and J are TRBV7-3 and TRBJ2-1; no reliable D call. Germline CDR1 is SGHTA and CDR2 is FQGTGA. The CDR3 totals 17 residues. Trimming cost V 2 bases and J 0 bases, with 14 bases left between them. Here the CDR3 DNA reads TGTGCCAGCAGCTTACTTTCTGACGTAAGCTCCTACAATGAGCAGTTCTTC. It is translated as CASSLLSDVSSYNEQFF.

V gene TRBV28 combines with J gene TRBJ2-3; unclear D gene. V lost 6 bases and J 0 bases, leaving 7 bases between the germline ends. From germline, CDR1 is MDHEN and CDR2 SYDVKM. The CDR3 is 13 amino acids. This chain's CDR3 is CASRPISTDTQYF. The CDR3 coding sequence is TGTGCCAGCAGACCGATTAGCACAGATACGCAGTATTTT.

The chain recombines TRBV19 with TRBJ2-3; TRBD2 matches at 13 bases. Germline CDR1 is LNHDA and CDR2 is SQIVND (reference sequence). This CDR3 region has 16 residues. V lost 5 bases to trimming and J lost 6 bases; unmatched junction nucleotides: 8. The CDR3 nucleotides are TGTGCCAGTAGTCCACTAGCGGGGGGGCCGTCGGATACGCAGTATTTT. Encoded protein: CASSPLAGGPSDTQYF. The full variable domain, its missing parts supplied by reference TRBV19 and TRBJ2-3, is DGGITQSPKYLFRKEGQNVTLSCEQNLNHDAMYWYRQDPGQGLRLIYYSQIVNDFQKGDIAEGYSVSREKKESFPLTVTSAQKNPTAFYLCASSPLAGGPSDTQYFGPGTRLTVL.

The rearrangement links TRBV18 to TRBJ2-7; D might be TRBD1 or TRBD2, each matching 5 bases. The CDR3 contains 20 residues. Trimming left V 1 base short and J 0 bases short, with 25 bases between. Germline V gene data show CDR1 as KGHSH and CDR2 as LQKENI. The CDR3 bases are TGTGCCAGCTCACCACTTAGGCGGCTGCCCGGGGCAAACGGCTCCTACGAGCAGTACTTC. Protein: CASSPLRRLPGANGSYEQYF.

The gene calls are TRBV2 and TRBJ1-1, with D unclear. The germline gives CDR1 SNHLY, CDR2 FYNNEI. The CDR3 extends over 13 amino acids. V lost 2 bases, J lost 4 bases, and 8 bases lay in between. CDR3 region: CASSERRGTEAFF. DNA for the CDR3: TGTGCCAGCAGTGAAAGGCGGGGCACTGAAGCTTTCTTT.

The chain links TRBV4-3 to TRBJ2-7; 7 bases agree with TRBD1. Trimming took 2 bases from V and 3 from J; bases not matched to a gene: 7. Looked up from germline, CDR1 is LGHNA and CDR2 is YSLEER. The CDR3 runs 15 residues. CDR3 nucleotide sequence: TGCGCCAGCAGCCAAAACAGGGGAACCCTCTACGAGCAGTACTTC. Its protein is CASSQNRGTLYEQYF.

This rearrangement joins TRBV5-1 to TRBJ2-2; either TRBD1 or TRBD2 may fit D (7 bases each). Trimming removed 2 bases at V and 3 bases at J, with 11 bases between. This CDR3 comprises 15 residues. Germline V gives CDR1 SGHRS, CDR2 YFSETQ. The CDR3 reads CASSLAGGDTGELFF. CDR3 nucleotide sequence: TGCGCCAGCAGCTTAGCAGGGGGGGACACCGGGGAGCTGTTTTTT.

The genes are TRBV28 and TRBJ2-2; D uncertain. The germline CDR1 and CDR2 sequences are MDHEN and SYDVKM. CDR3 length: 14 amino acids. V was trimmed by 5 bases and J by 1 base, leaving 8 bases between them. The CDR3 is CASSPPWNTGELFF. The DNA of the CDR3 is TGTGCCAGCAGTCCTCCGTGGAACACCGGGGAGCTGTTTTTT.

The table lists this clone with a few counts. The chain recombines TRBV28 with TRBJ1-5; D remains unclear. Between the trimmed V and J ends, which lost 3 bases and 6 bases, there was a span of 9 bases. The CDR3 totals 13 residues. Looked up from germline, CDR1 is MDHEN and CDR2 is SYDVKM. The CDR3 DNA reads TGTGCCAGCAGTTTTCGGTTAGGTCAGCCCCAGCATTTT. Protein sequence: CASSFRLGQPQHF.

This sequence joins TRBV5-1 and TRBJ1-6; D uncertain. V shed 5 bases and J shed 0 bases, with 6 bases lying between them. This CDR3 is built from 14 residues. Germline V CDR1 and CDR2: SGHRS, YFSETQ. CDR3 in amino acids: CASSYSSYNSPLHF. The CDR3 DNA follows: TGCGCCAGCAGTTACAGCTCCTATAATTCACCCCTCCACTTT.